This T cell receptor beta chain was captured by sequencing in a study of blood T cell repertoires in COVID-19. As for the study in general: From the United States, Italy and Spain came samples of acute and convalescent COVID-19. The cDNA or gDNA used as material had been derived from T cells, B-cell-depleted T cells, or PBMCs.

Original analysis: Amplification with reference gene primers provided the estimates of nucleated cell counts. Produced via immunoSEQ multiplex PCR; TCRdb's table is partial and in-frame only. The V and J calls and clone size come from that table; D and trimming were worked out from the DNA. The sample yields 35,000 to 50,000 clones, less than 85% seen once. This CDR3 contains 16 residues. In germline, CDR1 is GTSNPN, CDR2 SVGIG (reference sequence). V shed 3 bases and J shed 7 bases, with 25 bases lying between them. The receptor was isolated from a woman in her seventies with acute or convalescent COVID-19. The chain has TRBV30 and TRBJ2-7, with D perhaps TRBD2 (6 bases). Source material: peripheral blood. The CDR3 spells CAWSSKSKSGEAEQYF. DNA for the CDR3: TGTGCCTGGAGCTCGAAATCGAAGTCGGGGGAGGCGGAGCAGTACTTC.